This TCR beta chain was captured in a study of blood T cell repertoires in COVID-19. V was cut by 3 bases and J by 4 bases, with 9 bases left in between. CDR1 is MRHNA, CDR2 SNTAGT, per germline. The CDR3 is made up of 14 amino acids. This table comes from immunoSEQ multiplex PCR, and its TCRdb copy is limited to in-frame clones, with some not included. The sample yields 300,000 to 400,000 clones, about 88% seen once. This TCR derives from a woman aged 60-75 years with COVID-19, enrolled during active disease. Sequencing was done on a sample of peripheral blood. The chain combines TRBV6-4 with TRBJ2-2; no definite D call. This chain's CDR3 is CASSEAEFTGELFF. In DNA form, the CDR3 reads TGTGCCAGCAGTGAGGCAGAATTCACCGGGGAGCTGTTTTTT.